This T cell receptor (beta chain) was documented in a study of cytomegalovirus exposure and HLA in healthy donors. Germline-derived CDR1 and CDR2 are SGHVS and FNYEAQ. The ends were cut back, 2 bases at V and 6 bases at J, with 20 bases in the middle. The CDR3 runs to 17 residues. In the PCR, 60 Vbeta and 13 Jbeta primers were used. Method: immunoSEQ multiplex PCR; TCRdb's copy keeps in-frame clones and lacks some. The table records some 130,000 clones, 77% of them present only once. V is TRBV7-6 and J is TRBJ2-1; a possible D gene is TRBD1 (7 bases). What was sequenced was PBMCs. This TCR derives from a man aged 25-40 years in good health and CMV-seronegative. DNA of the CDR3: TGTGCCAGCAGCTTACGGACAGGCCAGCGGGTATCCAATGAGCAGTTCTTC. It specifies CASSLRTGQRVSNEQFF.